This TCR beta chain was obtained from a study of OX40 agonist ivuxolimab in advanced cancers. The repertoire was sequenced with immunoSEQ multiplex PCR; TCRdb's copy has only in-frame clones and lacks some. This sample yields over 60,000 clones, of which nearly 90% are seen a single time; about 4% belongs to the top ten. This CDR3 has 14 amino acids. Germline CDR1 and CDR2: GTSNPN and SVGIG (reference sequence). Trimming stripped 4 bases from V and 0 bases from J, with 12 bases between. Autoimmune disease history or systemic immunosuppression excluded patients. This specimen was CD4+ or CD8+ T cells sorted from blood, taken in a trial of the OX40 agonist ivuxolimab. The rearrangement joins TRBV30 to TRBJ1-1; D is unresolved. The TCR comes from an adult with an advanced solid tumor such as melanoma, head and neck, liver or kidney cancer. CDR3 nucleotide sequence: TGTGCCTGGATAGGGAACGGAATGAACACTGAAGCTTTCTTT. Translated: CAWIGNGMNTEAFF.